This TCR beta chain was recorded in a study of shared clonotypes between healthy human individuals. Study observations and caveats: Sequencing depth was predicted to influence how clonotypes are shared among donors.

Concerning this clone: Its cognate antigen is unknown.

The authors split each subset's genomic DNA evenly across several immunoSEQ plates. TCRdb's table, derived via immunoSEQ multiplex PCR, lists solely in-frame clones and lacks some. The sample has 2 million to 2.5 million clones, 85% to 95% seen once. CD4+ cells underwent separation, giving CD45RA+ naive and CD45RA-negative memory subsets. The V gene's germline CDR1 is WNHNN and CDR2 SYGVQD (reference sequence). This CDR3 spans 17 amino acids. Trimming took off 0 bases at V and 0 bases at J, with 12 bases between the two ends. The chain links TRBV10-1 to TRBJ2-4, with D possibly TRBD2 on 5 matching bases. Sequencing was performed on naive CD4+ T cells from PBMCs. Regarding subset: CD45RA+ positively selected. This sequence was found in a man younger than 35 in good health. Some clones in this sample may be carry-over from other donors' samples. The CDR3 DNA is TGCGCCAGCAGTGAGTCTGACGGGGTTCTAGCCAAAAACATTCAGTACTTC. It encodes CASSESDGVLAKNIQYF.